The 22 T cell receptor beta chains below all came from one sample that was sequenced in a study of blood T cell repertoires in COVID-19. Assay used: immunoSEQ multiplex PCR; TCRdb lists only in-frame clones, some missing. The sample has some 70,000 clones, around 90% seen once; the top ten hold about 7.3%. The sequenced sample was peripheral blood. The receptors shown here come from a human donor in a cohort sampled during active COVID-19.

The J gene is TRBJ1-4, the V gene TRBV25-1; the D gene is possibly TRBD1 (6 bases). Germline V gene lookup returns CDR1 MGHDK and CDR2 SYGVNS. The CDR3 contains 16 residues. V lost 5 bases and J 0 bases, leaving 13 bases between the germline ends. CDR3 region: CASSTLGGATNEKLFF. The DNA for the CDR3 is TGTGCCAGCAGTACGCTAGGGGGGGCAACTAATGAAAAACTGTTTTTT. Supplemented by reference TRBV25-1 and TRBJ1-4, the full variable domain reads EADIYQTPRYLVIGTGKKITLECSQTMGHDKMYWYQQDPGMELHLIHYSYGVNSTEKGDLSSESTVSRIRTEHFPLTLESARPSHTSQYLCASSTLGGATNEKLFFGSGTQLSVL.

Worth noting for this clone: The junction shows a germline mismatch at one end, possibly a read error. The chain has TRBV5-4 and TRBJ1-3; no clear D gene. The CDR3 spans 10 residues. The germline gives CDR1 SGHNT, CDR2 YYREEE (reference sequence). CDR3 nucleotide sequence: TGTGCCAGCAGCTTGGGGACTTTCGAATTC. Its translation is CASSLGTFEF.

CDR3 in DNA: TGTGCCAGCAGTTTACGGGGGGGAGGAAACATTCAGTACTTC. Translating it yields CASSLRGGGNIQYF. The chain links TRBV27 to TRBJ2-4, with 8 bases identical to TRBD2. The CDR3 is made up of 14 amino acids. The germline CDR1 and CDR2 sequences are MNHEY and SMNVEV (reference sequence). The ends lost 2 bases at V and 6 bases at J; junction bases unmatched: 3.

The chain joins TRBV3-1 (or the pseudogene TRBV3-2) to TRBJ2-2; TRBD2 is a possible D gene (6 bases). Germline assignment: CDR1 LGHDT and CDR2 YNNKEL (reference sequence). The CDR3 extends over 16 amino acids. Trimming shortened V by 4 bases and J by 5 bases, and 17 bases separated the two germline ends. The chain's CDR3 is CASSRPGVTGTGELFF. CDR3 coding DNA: TGTGCCAGCAGCCGACCGGGGGTTACTGGGACCGGGGAGCTGTTTTTT.

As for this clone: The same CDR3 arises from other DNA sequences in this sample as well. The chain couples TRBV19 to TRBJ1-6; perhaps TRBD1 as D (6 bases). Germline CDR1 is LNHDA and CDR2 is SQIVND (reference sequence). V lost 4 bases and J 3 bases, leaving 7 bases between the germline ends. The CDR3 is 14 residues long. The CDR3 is CASSRTVYNSPLHF. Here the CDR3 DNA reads TGTGCCAGTAGTAGGACAGTCTATAATTCACCCCTCCACTTT.

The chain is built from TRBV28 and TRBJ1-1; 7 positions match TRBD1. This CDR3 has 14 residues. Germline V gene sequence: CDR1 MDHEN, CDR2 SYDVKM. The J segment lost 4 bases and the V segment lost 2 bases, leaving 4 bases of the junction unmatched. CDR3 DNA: TGTGCCAGCAGTTTAGACAGGGTGGCCACTGAAGCTTTCTTT. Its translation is CASSLDRVATEAFF.

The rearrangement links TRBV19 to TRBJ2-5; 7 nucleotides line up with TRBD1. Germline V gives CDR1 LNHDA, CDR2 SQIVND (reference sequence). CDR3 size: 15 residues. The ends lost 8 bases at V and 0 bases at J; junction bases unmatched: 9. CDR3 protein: CASREQGPNQETQYF. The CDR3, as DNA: TGTGCCAGTCGTGAACAGGGGCCTAACCAAGAGACCCAGTACTTC.

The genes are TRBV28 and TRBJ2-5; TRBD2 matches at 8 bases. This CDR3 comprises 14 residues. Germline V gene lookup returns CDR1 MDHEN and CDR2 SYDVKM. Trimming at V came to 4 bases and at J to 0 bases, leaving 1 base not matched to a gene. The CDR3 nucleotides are TGTGCCAGCAGTTCGGGAGGGAACCAAGAGACCCAGTACTTC. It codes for CASSSGGNQETQYF.

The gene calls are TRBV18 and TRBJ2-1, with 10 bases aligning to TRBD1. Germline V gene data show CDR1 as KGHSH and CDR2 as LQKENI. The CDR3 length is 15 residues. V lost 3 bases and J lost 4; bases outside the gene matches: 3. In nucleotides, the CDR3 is TGTGCCAGCTCACCCGGGACAGGGGAGTACAATGAGCAGTTCTTC. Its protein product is CASSPGTGEYNEQFF. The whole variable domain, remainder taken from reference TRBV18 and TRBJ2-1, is NAGVMQNPRHLVRRRGQEARLRCSPMKGHSHVYWYRQLPEEGLKFMVYLQKENIIDESGMPKERFSAEFPKEGPSILRIQQVVRGDSAAYFCASSPGTGEYNEQFFGPGTRLTVL.

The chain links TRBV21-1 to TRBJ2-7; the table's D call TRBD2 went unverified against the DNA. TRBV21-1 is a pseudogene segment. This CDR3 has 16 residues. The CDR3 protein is CAKEVGLAGTSYEQYF. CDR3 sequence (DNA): TGTGCCAAAGAGGTGGGACTAGCGGGAACTTCCTACGAGCAGTACTTC.

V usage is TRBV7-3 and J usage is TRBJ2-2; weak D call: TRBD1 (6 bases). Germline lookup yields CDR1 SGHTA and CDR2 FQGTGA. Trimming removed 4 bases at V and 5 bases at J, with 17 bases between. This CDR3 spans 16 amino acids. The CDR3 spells CASSSTSSGQTGELFF. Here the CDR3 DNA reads TGTGCCAGCAGCTCAACCTCTTCCGGACAGACCGGGGAGCTGTTTTTT.

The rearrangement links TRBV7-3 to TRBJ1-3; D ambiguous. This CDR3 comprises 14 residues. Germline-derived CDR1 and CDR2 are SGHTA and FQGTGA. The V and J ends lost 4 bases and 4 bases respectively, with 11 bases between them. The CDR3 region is CASSSTSTGNTIYF. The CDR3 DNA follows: TGTGCCAGCAGCTCTACCTCGACAGGAAACACCATATATTTT.

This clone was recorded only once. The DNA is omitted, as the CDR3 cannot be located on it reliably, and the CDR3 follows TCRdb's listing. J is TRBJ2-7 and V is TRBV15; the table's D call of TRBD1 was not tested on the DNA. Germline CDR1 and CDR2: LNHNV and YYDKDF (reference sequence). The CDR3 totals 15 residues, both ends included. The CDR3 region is CATSRDVGQGALYNF.

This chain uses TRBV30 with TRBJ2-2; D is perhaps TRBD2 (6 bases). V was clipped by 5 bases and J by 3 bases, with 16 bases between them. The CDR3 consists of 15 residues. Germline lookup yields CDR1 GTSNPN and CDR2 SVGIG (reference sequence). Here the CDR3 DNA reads TGTGCCTGGGCCCCGGGACTCGGAGACACCGGGGAGCTGTTTTTT. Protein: CAWAPGLGDTGELFF.

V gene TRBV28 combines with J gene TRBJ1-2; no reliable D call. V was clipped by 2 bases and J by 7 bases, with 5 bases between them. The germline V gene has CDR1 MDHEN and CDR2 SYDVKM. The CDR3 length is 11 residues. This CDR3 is CASSLEGGYTF. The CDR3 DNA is TGTGCCAGCAGTTTAGAGGGTGGCTACACCTTC.

The CDR3 DNA sequence: TGTGCCACCAGCCCCCGGGACAGAGCTAACTATGGCTACACCTTC. This sequence encodes CATSPRDRANYGYTF. The chain couples TRBV24-1 to TRBJ1-2; 7 nucleotides line up with TRBD1. The CDR3 consists of 15 residues. Germline loops: CDR1 KGHDR, CDR2 SFDVKD. Germline trimming cut 7 bases from V and 0 bases from J; bases unmatched to any gene: 7.

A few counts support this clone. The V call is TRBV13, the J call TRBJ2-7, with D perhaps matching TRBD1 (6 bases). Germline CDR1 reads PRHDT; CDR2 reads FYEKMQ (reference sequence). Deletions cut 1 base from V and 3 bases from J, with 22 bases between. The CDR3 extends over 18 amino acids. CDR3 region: CASSLVVGTARGHYEQYF. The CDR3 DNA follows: TGTGCCAGCAGCTTAGTTGTAGGAACAGCCAGGGGTCACTACGAGCAGTACTTC.

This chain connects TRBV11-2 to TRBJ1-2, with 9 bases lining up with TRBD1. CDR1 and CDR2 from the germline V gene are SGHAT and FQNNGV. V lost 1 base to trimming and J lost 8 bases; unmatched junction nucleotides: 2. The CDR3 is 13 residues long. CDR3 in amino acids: CASSLGDRAGYTF. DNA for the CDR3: TGTGCCAGCAGCTTAGGGGACAGGGCCGGCTACACCTTC.

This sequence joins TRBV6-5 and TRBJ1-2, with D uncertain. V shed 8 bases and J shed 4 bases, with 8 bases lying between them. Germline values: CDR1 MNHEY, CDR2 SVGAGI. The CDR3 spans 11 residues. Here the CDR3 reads CASSRGYGYTF. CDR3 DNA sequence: TGTGCCAGCTCCCGGGGCTATGGCTACACCTTC.

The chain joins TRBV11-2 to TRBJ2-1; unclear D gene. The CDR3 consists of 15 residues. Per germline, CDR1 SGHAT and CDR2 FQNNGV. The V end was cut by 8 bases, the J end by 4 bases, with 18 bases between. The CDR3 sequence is CASGTLLKPYNEQFF. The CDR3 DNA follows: TGTGCCAGCGGAACACTACTCAAACCTTACAATGAGCAGTTCTTC.

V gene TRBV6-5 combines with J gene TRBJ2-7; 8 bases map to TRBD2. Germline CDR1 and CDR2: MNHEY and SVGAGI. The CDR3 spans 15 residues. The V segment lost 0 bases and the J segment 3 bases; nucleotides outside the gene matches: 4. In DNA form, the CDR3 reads TGTGCCAGCAGTTACTCGAGTCGGGGGGGCTACGAGCAGTACTTC. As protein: CASSYSSRGGYEQYF.

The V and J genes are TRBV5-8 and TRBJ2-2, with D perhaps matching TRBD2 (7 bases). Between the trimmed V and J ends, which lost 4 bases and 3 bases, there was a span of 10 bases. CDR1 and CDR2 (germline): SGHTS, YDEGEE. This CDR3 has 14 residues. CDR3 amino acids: CASSGGAYTGELFF. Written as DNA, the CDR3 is TGTGCCAGCAGCGGGGGGGCCTACACCGGGGAGCTGTTTTTT.